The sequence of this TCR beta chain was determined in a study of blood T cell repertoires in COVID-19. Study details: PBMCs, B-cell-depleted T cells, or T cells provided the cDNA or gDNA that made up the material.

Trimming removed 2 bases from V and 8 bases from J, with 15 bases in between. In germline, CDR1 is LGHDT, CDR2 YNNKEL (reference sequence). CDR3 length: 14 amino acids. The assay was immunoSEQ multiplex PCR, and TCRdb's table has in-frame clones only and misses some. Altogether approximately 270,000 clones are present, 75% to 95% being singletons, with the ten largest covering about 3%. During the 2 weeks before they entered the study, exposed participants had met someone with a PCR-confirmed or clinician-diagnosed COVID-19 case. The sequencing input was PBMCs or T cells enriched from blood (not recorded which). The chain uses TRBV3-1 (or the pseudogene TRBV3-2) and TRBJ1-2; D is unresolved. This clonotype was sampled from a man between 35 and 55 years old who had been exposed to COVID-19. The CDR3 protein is CASSQRTAVWGYTF. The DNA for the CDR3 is TGTGCCAGCAGCCAAAGAACAGCGGTATGGGGCTACACCTTC.